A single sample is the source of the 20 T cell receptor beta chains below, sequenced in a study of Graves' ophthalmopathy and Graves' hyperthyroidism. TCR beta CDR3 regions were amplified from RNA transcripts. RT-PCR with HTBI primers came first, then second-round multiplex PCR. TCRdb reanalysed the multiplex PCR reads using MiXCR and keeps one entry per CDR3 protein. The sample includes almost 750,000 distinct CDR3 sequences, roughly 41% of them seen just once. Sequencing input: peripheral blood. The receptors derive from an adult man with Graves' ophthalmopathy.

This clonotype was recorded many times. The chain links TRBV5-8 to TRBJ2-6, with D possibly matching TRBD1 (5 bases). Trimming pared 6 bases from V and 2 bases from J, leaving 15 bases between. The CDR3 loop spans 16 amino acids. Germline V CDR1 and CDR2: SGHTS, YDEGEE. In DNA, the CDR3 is TGTGCCAGCACCCCGCGCCAGGGCACTGGGGCCAACGTCCTGACTTTC. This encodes CASTPRQGTGANVLTF.

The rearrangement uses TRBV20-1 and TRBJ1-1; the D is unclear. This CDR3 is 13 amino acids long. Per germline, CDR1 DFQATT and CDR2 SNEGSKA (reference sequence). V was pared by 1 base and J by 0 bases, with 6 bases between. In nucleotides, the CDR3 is TGCAGTGCTAGAGTACAGCTGAACACTGAAGCTTTCTTT. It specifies CSARVQLNTEAFF.

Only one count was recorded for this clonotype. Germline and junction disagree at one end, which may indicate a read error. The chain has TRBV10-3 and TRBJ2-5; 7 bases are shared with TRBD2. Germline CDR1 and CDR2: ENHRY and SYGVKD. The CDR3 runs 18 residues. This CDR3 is CASSYGRRGGPSRETQYF. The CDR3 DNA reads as TGTGCCAGCAGTTACGGTCGTAGGGGAGGGCCCTCGCGGGAGACCCAGTACTTC.

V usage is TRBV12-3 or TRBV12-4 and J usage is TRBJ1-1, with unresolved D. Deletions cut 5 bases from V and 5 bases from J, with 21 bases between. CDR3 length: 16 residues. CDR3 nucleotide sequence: TGTGCCAGCAGTGAAGCTCCGTTTGGGGTAGAGACTGAAGCTTTCTTT. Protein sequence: CASSEAPFGVETEAFF.

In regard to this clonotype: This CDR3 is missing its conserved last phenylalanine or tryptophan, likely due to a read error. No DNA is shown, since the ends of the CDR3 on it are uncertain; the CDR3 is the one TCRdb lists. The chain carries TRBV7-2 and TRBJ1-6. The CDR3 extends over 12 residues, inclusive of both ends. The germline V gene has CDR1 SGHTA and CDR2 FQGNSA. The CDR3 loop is CASSLKREAPHV.

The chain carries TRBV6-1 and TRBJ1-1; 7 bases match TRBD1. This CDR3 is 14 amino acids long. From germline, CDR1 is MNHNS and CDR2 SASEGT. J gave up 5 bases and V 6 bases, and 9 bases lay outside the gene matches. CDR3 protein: CASSYDRVGTEAFF. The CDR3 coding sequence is TGTGCCAGCAGCTACGACAGGGTCGGAACTGAAGCTTTCTTT.

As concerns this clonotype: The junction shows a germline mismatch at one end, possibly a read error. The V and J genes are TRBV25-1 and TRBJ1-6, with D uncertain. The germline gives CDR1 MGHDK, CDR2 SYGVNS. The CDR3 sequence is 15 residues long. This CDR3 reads CASSQDLAGRSPLHF. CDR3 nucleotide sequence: TGCGCCAGCAGCCAAGATCTGGCAGGTCGCTCACCCCTCCACTTT.

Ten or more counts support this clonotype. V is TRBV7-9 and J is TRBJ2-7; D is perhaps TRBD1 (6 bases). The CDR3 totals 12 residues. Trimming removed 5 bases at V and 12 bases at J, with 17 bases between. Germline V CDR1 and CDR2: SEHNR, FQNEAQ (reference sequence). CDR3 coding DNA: TGTGCCAGCAGCCCTGAAAGACAGGCGTGGTACTTC. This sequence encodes CASSPERQAWYF.

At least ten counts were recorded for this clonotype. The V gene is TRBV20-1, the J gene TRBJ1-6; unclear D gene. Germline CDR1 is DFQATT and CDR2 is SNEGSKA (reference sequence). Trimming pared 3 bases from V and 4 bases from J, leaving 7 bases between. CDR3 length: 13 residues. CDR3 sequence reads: CSASAVYNSPLHF. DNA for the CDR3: TGCAGTGCTAGTGCAGTTTATAATTCACCCCTCCACTTT.

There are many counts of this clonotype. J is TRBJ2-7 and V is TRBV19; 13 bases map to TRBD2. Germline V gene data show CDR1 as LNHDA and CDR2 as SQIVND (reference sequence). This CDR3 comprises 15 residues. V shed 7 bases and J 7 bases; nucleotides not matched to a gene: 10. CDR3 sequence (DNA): TGTGCCAGTACTTTCGCGACTAGCGGGAGGAATGAGCAGTACTTC. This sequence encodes CASTFATSGRNEQYF.

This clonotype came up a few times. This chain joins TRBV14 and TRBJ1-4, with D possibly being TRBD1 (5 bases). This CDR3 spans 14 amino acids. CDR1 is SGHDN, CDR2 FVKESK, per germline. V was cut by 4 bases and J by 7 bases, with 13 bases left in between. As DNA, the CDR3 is TGTGCCAGCAGCCCCTATGGAGGGGCTGAAAAACTGTTTTTT. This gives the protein CASSPYGGAEKLFF.

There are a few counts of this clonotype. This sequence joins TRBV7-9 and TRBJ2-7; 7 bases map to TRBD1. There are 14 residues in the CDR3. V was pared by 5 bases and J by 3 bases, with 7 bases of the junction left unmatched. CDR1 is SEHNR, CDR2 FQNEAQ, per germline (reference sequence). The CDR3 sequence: CASSPLGTDYEQYF. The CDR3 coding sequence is TGTGCCAGCAGCCCCCTAGGGACAGACTACGAGCAGTACTTC.

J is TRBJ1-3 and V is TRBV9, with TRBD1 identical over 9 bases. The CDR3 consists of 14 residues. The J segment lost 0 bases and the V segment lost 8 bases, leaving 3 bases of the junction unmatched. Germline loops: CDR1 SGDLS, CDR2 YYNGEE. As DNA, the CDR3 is TGTGCCAGAACAGGGGGCGCCTCTGGAAACACCATATATTTT. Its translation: CARTGGASGNTIYF.

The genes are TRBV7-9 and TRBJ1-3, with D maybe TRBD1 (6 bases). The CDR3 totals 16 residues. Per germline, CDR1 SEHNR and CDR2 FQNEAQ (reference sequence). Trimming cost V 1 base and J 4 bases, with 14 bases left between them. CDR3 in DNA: TGTGCCAGCAGCTTAGAGGGGGGCGGCGACGGAAACACCATATATTTT. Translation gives CASSLEGGGDGNTIYF. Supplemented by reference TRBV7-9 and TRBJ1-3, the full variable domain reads DTGVSQNPRHKITKRGQNVTFRCDPISEHNRLYWYRQTLGQGPEFLTYFQNEAQLEKSRLLSDRFSAERPKGSFSTLEIQRTEQGDSAMYLCASSLEGGGDGNTIYFGEGSWLTVV.

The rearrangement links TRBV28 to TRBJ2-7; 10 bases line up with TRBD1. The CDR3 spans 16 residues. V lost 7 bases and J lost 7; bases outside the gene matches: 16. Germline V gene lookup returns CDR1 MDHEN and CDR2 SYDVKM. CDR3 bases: TGTGCCAGCACCCCTTCGGGACAGGGGAAAGGCGGGGAGCAGTACTTC. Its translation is CASTPSGQGKGGEQYF.

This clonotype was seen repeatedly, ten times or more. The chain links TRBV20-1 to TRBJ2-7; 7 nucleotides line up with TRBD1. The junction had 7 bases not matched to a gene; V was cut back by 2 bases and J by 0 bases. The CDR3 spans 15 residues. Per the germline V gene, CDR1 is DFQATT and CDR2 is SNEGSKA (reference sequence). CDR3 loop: CSARPGTAGSYEQYF. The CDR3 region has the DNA TGCAGTGCTAGACCCGGGACAGCAGGCTCCTACGAGCAGTACTTC.

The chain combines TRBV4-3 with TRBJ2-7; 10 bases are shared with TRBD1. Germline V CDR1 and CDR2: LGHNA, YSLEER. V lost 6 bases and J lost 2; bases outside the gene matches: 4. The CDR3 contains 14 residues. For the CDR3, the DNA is TGCGCCAGCAGTAGGACAGGGGGACCCTACGAGCAGTACTTC. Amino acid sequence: CASSRTGGPYEQYF.

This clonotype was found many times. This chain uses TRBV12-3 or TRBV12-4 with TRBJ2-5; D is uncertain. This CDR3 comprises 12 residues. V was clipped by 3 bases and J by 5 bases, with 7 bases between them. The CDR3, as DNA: TGTGCCAGCAGTTTCTCAGCGGAGACCCAGTACTTC. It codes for CASSFSAETQYF.

In DNA form, the CDR3 reads TGCGCCAGCAGCCAAACCCGGACAGTAAACTACGAGCAGTACTTC. Translated: CASSQTRTVNYEQYF. The V call is TRBV4-3, the J call TRBJ2-7; possible D gene TRBD1, 6 bases. Trimming took off 2 bases at V and 3 bases at J, with 14 bases between the two ends. This CDR3 has 15 amino acids. CDR1 and CDR2 from the germline V gene are LGHNA and YSLEER.

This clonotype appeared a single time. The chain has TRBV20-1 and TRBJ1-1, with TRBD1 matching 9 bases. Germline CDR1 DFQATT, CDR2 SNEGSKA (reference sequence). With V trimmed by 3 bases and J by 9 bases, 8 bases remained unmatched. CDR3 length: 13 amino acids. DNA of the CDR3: TGCAGTGCTAGTCCTCTCACAGGGGGCAAAGCTTTCTTT. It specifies CSASPLTGGKAFF.